This T cell receptor (beta chain) was identified during a study of blood T cell repertoires in COVID-19. Participant reports of clinical history set cohort assignment. All recovered Cohort 3 donors got two negative PCRs, got clearance, or saw symptom resolution. This CDR3 region has 15 residues. Losses at the gene ends were 5 bases for V and 7 bases for J; bases not matched to a gene: 7. Germline CDR1 SGHTA, CDR2 FQGNSA. Source study methods: Reference gene primer amplification gave nucleated cell count estimates. Method: immunoSEQ multiplex PCR; TCRdb's copy keeps in-frame clones and lacks some. From that table come the V and J calls and clone size; the DNA was used to work out D and trimming. The table has around 300,000 clones, around 90% seen once.

Sequencing used PBMCs or T cells enriched from blood (not recorded which). The chain recombines TRBV7-2 with TRBJ2-2; 10 bases map to TRBD2. The TCR was taken from a woman aged 40 to 50 who had recovered from COVID-19. CDR3 in amino acids: CASSRTSGTIGELFF. The CDR3 bases are TGTGCCAGCAGCAGAACTAGCGGGACGATCGGGGAGCTGTTTTTT.